This T cell receptor (beta chain) was retrieved from a study of T cell repertoires in aging, cancer and after chemotherapy. The overall study: Patients with glioblastoma brain tumors were sampled before and after temozolomide-based therapy. The study's findings and limits: Loss of evenness, beyond lost richness, contributed to age-related TCR diversity decline in cancer patients. Untreated cancer patients had significantly lower blood TCR diversity than age-matched healthy donors. Rebound thymic output was suggested by rising median generation probability during chemotherapy in each cancer cohort.

A mixed TRB-A/B primer pool amplified rearranged TRB by multiplex touch-down PCR. TCRdb re-called the multiplex PCR reads with MiXCR, one entry per CDR3 protein. The data show about 900 distinct CDR3 sequences, with around 30% seen just once and over 12% held by the top ten. The template was genomic DNA from peripheral blood, not RNA. About this clonotype itself: Antigen specificity is unknown.

V was cut by 0 bases and J by 5 bases, with 10 bases left in between. The CDR3 has 14 amino acids. Germline-derived CDR1 and CDR2 are DFQATT and SNEGSKA (reference sequence). The chain links TRBV20-1 to TRBJ2-2, with D possibly matching TRBD2 (5 bases). Source material: blood. The receptor was isolated from a human donor with a solid tumor. The CDR3 spells CSARDSERTGELFF. The CDR3, as DNA: TGCAGTGCTAGAGATTCGGAGCGGACCGGGGAGCTGTTTTTT.